There are many counts of the clone carrying this T cell receptor (beta chain). Time point here: blood at routine non-recurrence follow-up after resection. In each case, whole RNA from tumor, nontumor lung or frozen PBMC was sequenced unsorted. The sample originates from a study of spatial heterogeneity in lung cancer. Study as a whole: Donation came from roughly 72 patients with untreated early-stage non-small cell lung cancer.

TCRdb re-called the 5' RACE reads through MiXCR, storing one row per CDR3 protein. The table shows about 30,000 distinct CDR3 sequences, with less than 6% occurring only once. This receptor was obtained from a male donor with early-stage non-small cell lung cancer. Sequences were derived from PBMCs, sampled at follow-up.

Here the CDR3 reads CASSSGQFSSYEQYV. DNA for the CDR3: TGTGCCAGCAGTTCGGGACAATTCAGCTCCTACGAGCAGTACGTC. The genes are TRBV28 and TRBJ2-7, with a possible D match to TRBD1 (6 bases). Trimming cost V 4 bases and J 0 bases, with 13 bases left between them. CDR3 length: 15 residues. CDR1 is MDHEN, CDR2 SYDVKM, per germline.